This T cell receptor beta chain came from a study of Tregs in tolerant kidney transplant recipients. About the research overall: A roughly three-day belatacept mixed lymphocyte reaction, sometimes plus 5-day graft donor restimulation, preceded CD4+CD25+CD127- sorting. The study's findings and limits: No direct test of biological reproducibility was done here. The small number of patients limits these findings pending further validation.

Clones were read by immunoSEQ multiplex PCR, and TCRdb kept only the in-frame ones, dropping some. The sample includes around 1,800 clones, around half seen only once; the top ten take approximately 22%. The CDR3 runs to 16 residues. CDR1 SQVTM and CDR2 ANQGSEA come from the germline V gene. V was cut by 4 bases and J by 0 bases, with 17 bases left in between. By share of the sample, this clone is medium-sized. Its target is unknown. This receptor was obtained from a human donor in good health. Specimen: Tregs from blood cultured with allogeneic cells. The chain combines TRBV29-1 with TRBJ2-3; a weak D match, TRBD1 (6 bases). The CDR3 is CSVGWGPTPSTDTQYF. CDR3 sequence (DNA): TGCAGCGTTGGGTGGGGGCCGACTCCTAGCACAGATACGCAGTATTTT.